The 13 T cell receptor beta chains reported below all come from one sample, sequenced in a study of PD-L1 blockade in urothelial cancer. Produced via immunoSEQ multiplex PCR; TCRdb's table is partial and in-frame only. This sample has 35,000 to 45,000 clones, with over 75% found just once. Sample: PBMCs, taken around atezolizumab (anti-PD-L1) treatment. These receptors came from an older man with urothelial cancer.

The chain links TRBV9 to TRBJ2-5; weak D call: TRBD2 (6 bases). The assigned J gene may be wrong: the sequence end matches TRBJ2-7 better. Per germline, CDR1 SGDLS and CDR2 YYNGEE. The CDR3 totals 17 residues. The CDR3, as DNA: TGTGCCAGCAGCCCCCGACTAGGCACTGATTTAACCTACGAGCAGTACTTC. This translates into CASSPRLGTDLTYEQYF.

The gene calls are TRBV11-2 and TRBJ2-7; 8 positions agree with TRBD2. This CDR3 comprises 15 residues. V shed 6 bases and J 5 bases; nucleotides not matched to a gene: 12. CDR1 and CDR2 (germline): SGHAT, FQNNGV. The CDR3 bases are TGTGCCAGCAGAAAGATTAGCGGGACAAACCACGAGCAGTACTTC. Protein: CASRKISGTNHEQYF. Using reference TRBV11-2 and TRBJ2-7 for the parts outside the CDR3, the full variable domain is EAGVAQSPRYKIIEKRQSVAFWCNPISGHATLYWYQQILGQGPKLLIQFQNNGVVDDSQLPKDRFSAERLKGVDSTLKIQPAKLEDSAVYLCASRKISGTNHEQYFGPGTRLTVT.

The rearrangement links TRBV7-8 to TRBJ1-3, with a tentative D call TRBD1 (5 bases). Between the trimmed V and J ends, which lost 0 bases and 4 bases, there was a span of 16 bases. Germline assignment: CDR1 SGHVS and CDR2 FQNEAQ. The CDR3 is 17 residues long. CDR3 amino acids: CASSLAPLSGTGNTIYF. The CDR3 DNA is TGTGCCAGCAGCTTAGCCCCATTAAGCGGGACGGGAAACACCATATATTTT.

The V and J genes are TRBV2 and TRBJ2-6, with 9 bases matching TRBD1. Germline-derived CDR1 and CDR2 are SNHLY and FYNNEI. The CDR3 is made up of 18 amino acids. With 7 bases clipped from V and 4 bases from J, the junction kept 14 bases outside the gene matches. The CDR3 DNA follows: TGTGCCAGCACCCGGACAGGGGCCGCCCAGTGGGGGGCCAACGTCCTGACTTTC. Its translation: CASTRTGAAQWGANVLTF. The whole variable domain, remainder taken from reference TRBV2 and TRBJ2-6, is EPEVTQTPSHQVTQMGQEVILRCVPISNHLYFYWYRQILGQKVEFLVSFYNNEISEKSEIFDDQFSVERPDGSNFTLKIRSTKLEDSAMYFCASTRTGAAQWGANVLTFGAGSRLTVL.

The chain is built from TRBV11-2 and TRBJ2-1, with D tentatively TRBD1 (5 bases). V lost 5 bases and J lost 9, with 17 bases in between. Per germline, CDR1 SGHAT and CDR2 FQNNGV. The CDR3 is made up of 14 amino acids. The CDR3 DNA reads TGTGCCAGCAGCCCCGAGACAGATCTGGGTGAGCAGTTCTTC. Its protein is CASSPETDLGEQFF. Combining the CDR3 with reference TRBV11-2 and TRBJ2-1 gives the whole variable domain EAGVAQSPRYKIIEKRQSVAFWCNPISGHATLYWYQQILGQGPKLLIQFQNNGVVDDSQLPKDRFSAERLKGVDSTLKIQPAKLEDSAVYLCASSPETDLGEQFFGPGTRLTVL.

The DNA of the CDR3 is TGTGCCAGCAGCCCTAACGGGGGAAGGAGCAATCAGCCCCAGCATTTT. It translates to CASSPNGGRSNQPQHF. The chain uses TRBV7-6 and TRBJ1-5; tentative D call: TRBD1 (5 bases). This CDR3 contains 16 residues. Germline V gene lookup returns CDR1 SGHVS and CDR2 FNYEAQ. V lost 5 bases, J lost 1 base, and 15 bases lay in between.

This clone was seen a handful of times. The chain carries TRBV5-4 and TRBJ1-1; D gene ambiguous. V was shortened by 0 bases and J by 1 base, with 7 bases between the two germline ends. The CDR3 is 14 residues long. Germline lookup yields CDR1 SGHNT and CDR2 YYREEE (reference sequence). This CDR3 is CASSLAVANTEAFF. The CDR3 DNA is TGTGCCAGCAGCTTGGCAGTAGCGAACACTGAAGCTTTCTTT.

The gene calls are TRBV27 and TRBJ1-1; D is unclear. V lost 5 bases and J 1 base, leaving 11 bases between the germline ends. Germline assignment: CDR1 MNHEY and CDR2 SMNVEV (reference sequence). The CDR3 has 14 amino acids. The CDR3 here is CASSLIRGNTEAFF. The DNA for the CDR3 is TGTGCCAGCAGTCTCATACGGGGGAACACTGAAGCTTTCTTT.

The rearrangement links TRBV2 to TRBJ2-4, with a weak D call TRBD2 (6 bases). Deletions cut 6 bases from V and 11 bases from J, with 14 bases between. The CDR3 runs to 12 residues. Germline CDR1 reads SNHLY; CDR2 reads FYNNEI. The CDR3 region is CASRLTLALQYF. CDR3 nucleotides: TGTGCCAGCAGACTGACACTAGCCCTTCAGTACTTC. Full variable domain (outside the CDR3, taken from reference TRBV2 and TRBJ2-4): EPEVTQTPSHQVTQMGQEVILRCVPISNHLYFYWYRQILGQKVEFLVSFYNNEISEKSEIFDDQFSVERPDGSNFTLKIRSTKLEDSAMYFCASRLTLALQYFGAGTRLSVL.

This chain links TRBV12-2 with TRBJ1-4; the table's D call TRBD1 went unverified against the DNA. TRBV12-2 is a documented pseudogene. The CDR3 is 18 residues long. The CDR3 loop reads CASRYRPPPGQLLEKLFF. The CDR3 DNA is TGTGCAAGTCGCTACCGCCCGCCTCCGGGACAATTATTGGAAAAACTGTTTTTT.

The chain has TRBV5-1 and TRBJ2-2, with TRBD1 identical over 12 bases. The J segment lost 8 bases and the V segment lost 4 bases, leaving 6 bases of the junction unmatched. There are 15 residues in the CDR3. Germline CDR1 is SGHRS and CDR2 is YFSETQ. The CDR3: CASSQGQGAGGELFF. The CDR3 coding sequence is TGCGCCAGCAGCCAGGGACAGGGGGCCGGAGGGGAGCTGTTTTTT. Supplemented by reference TRBV5-1 and TRBJ2-2, the full variable domain reads KAGVTQTPRYLIKTRGQQVTLSCSPISGHRSVSWYQQTPGQGLQFLFEYFSETQRNKGNFPGRFSGRQFSNSRSEMNVSTLELGDSALYLCASSQGQGAGGELFFGEGSRLTVL.

V is TRBV25-1 and J is TRBJ2-5, with 8 bases identical to TRBD2. The CDR3 is 17 amino acids. Germline V gives CDR1 MGHDK, CDR2 SYGVNS. V dropped 5 bases and J dropped 7; count of bases not matched to a gene: 18. The CDR3 spells CASSPPDSGPGGGTQYF. As DNA, the CDR3 is TGTGCCAGCAGTCCCCCGGATAGCGGGCCCGGGGGGGGGACCCAGTACTTC.

The chain has TRBV19 and TRBJ2-7; the D gene is possibly TRBD2 (6 bases). The length of the CDR3 is 15 residues. Trimming stripped 3 bases from V and 0 bases from J, with 12 bases between. CDR1 is LNHDA, CDR2 SQIVND, per germline (reference sequence). This CDR3 reads CASSIGGTRSYEQYF. The DNA of the CDR3 is TGTGCCAGTAGTATCGGCGGGACCCGCTCCTACGAGCAGTACTTC. Looking up the rest from reference TRBV19 and TRBJ2-7 gives the full variable domain: DGGITQSPKYLFRKEGQNVTLSCEQNLNHDAMYWYRQDPGQGLRLIYYSQIVNDFQKGDIAEGYSVSREKKESFPLTVTSAQKNPTAFYLCASSIGGTRSYEQYFGPGTRLTVT.